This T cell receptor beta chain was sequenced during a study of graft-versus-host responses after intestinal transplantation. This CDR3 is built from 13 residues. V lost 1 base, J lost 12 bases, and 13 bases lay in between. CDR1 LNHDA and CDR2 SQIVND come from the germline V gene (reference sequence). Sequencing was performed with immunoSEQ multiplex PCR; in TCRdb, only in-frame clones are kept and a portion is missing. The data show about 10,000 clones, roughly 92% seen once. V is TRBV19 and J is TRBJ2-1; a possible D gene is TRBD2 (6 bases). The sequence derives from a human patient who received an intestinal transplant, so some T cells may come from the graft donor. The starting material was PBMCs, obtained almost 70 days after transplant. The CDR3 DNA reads TGTGCCAGTAGTATAGGAACTAGCCGACCGCAGTTCTTC. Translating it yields CASSIGTSRPQFF.